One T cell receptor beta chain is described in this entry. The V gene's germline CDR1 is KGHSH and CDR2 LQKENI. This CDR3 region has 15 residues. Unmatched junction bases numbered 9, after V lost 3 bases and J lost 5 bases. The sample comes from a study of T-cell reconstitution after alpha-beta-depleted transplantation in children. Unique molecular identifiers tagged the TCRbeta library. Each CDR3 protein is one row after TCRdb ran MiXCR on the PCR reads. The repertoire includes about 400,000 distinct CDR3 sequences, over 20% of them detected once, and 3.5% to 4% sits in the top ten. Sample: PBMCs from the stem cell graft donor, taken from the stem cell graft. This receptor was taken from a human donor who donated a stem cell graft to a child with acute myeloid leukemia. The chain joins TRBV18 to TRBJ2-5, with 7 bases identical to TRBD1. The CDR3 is CASSPRTGPGETQYF. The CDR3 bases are TGTGCCAGCTCACCCAGGACAGGCCCGGGGGAGACCCAGTACTTC.